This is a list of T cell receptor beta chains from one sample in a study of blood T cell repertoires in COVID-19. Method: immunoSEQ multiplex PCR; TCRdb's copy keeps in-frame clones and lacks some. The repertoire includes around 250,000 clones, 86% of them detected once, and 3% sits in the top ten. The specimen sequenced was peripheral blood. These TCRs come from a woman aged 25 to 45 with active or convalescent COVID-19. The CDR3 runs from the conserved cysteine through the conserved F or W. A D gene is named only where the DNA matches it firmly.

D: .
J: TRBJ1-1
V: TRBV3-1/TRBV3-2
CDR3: CASSSTQGLPEAFF

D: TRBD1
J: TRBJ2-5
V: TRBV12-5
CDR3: CASGTGQVGETQYF

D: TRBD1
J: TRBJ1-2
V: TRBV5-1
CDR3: CASATDRGDGYTF

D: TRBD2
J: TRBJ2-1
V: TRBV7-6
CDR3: CASSLTSGVRNEQFF

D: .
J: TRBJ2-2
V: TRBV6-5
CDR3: CASSSTQGAGELFF

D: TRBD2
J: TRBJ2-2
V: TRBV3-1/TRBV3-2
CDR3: CASRVAGGGTGELFF

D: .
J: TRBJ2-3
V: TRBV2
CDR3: CASSEGRSSVYLPDTQYF

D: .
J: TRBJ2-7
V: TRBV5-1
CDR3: CASSSSLANYEQYF

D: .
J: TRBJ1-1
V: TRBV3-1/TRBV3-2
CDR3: CASSQAHREWGEAFF

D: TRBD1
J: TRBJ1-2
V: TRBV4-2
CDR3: CASSQDQGGGYTF

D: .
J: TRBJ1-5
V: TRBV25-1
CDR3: CASSVGPSYQHF

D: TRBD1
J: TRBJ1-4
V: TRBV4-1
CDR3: CASSQRYPDRGGEKLFF

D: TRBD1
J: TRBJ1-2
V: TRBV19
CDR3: CASSIAGGSSYGYTF

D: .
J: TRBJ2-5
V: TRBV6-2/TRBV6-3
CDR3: CASSSRQETQYF

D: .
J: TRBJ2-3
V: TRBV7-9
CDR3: CASSESGRDTQYF

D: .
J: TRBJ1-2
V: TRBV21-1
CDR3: CASSSSDRVDYGYTF

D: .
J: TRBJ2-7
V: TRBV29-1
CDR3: CSVGGRVSYEQYF

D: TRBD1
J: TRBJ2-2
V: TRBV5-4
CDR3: CASSGGQGGNTGELFF

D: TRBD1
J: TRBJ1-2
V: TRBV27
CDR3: CASSPTKRQGTGYSRGYTF

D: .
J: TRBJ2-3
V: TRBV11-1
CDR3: CASSSRQSTDTQYF

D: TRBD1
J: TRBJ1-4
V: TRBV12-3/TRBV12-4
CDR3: CASRQGAFEKLFF

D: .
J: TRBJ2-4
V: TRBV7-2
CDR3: CASSPLGALAKNIQYF

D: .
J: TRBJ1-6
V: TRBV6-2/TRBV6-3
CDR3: CASSSLAGNLHF

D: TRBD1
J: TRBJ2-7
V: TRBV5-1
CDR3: CASSLDRVPEQYF

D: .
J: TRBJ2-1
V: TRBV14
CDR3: CASSQDWSPREQFF

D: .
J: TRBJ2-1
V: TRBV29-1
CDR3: CSAGHVEGEQFF

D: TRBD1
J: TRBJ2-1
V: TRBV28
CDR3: CATCDRVASEQFF

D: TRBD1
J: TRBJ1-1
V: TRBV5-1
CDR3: CASSFDRGEAFF

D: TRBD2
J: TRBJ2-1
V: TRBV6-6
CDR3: CASSYSSGGPNEQFF

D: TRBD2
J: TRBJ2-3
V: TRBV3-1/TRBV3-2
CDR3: CASSQWASGSTDTQYF

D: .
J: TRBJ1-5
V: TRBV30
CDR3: CAWSVGGFGSNQPQHF

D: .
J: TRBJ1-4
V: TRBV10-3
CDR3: CATGKTNEKLFF

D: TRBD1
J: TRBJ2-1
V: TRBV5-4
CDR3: CASSTGTGTYNEQFF

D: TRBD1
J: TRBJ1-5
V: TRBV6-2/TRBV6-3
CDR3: CASSPDGTGAQHF

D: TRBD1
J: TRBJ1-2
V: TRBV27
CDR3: CASGTVANYGYTF

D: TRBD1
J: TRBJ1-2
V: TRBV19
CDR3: CASSPGQGGGYTF

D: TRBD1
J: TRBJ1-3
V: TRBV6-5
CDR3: CASSLGQGEGNTIYF

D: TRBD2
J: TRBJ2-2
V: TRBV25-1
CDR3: CASSLRGGGNTGELFF

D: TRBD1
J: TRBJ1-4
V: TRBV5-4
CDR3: CASSDQGVEEKLFF

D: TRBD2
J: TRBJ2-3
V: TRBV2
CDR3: CASRGGADTQYF

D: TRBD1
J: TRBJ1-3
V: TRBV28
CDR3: CASSLTGGENTIYF

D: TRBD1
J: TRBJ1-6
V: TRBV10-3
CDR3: CAIRLGQGDNSPLHF

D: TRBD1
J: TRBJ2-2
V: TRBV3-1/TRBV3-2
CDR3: CASSQDSQDRVGPTEELFF

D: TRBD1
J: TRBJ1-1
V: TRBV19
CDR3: CASSMDRGSQAFF

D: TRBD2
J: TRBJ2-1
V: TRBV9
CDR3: CASSVEEAGGPNEQFF

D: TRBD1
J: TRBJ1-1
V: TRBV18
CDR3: CASSPLGQGLNTEAFF

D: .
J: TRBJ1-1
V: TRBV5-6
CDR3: CASSLDTDTEAFF

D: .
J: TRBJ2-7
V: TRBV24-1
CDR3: CASGRGASSYEQYF

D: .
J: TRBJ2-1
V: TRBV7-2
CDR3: CASSSRVEQFF

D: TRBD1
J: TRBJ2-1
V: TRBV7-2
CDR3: CASSYGTAYNEQFF

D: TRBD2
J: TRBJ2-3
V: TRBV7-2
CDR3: CASSLVGGGEDTQYF

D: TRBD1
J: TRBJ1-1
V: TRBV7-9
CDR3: CASSVTGARNTEAFF

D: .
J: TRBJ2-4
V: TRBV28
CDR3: CASSSGGPLAKNIQYF

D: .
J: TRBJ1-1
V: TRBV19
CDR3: CASRARGGRTEAFF

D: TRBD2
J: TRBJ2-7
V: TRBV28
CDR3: CASSSFSGGTLYEQYF

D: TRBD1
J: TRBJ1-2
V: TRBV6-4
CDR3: CASRLLRDSYGYTF

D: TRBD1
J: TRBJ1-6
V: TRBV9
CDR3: CASSVGTGGYNSPLHF